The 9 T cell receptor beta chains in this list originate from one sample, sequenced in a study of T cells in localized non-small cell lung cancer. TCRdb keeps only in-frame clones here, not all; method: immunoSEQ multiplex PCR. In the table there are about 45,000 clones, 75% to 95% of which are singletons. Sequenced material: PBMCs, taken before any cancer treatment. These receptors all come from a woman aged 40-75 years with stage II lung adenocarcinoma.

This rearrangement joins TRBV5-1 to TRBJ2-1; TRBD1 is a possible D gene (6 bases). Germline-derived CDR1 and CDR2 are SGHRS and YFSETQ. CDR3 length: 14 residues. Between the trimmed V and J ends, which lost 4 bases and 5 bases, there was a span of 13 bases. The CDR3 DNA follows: TGCGCCAGCAGCGACCTGGGGGCCCACAATGAGCAGTTCTTC. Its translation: CASSDLGAHNEQFF.

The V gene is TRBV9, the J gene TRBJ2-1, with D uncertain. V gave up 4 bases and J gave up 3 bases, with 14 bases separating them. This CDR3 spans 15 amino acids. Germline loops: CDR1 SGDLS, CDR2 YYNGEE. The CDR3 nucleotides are TGTGCCAGCAGCCCCCGGGCAGGAATCTACAATGAGCAGTTCTTC. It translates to CASSPRAGIYNEQFF.

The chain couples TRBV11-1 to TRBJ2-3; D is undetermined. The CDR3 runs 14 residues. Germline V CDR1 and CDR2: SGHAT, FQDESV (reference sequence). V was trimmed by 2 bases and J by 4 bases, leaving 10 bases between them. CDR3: CASSLRLKPDTQYF. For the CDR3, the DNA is TGTGCCAGCAGCTTACGCCTAAAACCAGATACGCAGTATTTT.

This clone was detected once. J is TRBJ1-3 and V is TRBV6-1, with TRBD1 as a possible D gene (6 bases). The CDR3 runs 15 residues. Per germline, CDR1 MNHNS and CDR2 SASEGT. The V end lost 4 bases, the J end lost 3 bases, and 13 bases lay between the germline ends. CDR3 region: CASSVGAMDGNTIYF. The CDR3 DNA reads TGTGCCAGCAGTGTGGGGGCGATGGATGGAAACACCATATATTTT.

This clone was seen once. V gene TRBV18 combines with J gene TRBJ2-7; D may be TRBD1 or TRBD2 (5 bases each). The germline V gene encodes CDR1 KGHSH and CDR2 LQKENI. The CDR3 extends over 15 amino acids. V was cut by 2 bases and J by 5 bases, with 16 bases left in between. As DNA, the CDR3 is TGTGCCAGCTCACCAGATTACGGGACGTCTCACGAGCAGTACTTC. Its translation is CASSPDYGTSHEQYF.

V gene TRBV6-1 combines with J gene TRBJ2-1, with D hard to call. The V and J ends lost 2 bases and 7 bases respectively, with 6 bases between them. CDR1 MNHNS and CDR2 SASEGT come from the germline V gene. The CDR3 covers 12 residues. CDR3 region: CASSEKTNEQFF. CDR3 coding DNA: TGTGCCAGCAGTGAAAAGACGAATGAGCAGTTCTTC.

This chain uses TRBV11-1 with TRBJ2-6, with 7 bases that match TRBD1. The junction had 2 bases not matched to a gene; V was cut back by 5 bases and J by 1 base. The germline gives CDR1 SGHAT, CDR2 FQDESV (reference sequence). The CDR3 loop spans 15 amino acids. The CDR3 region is CASSNRGSGANVLTF. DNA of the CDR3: TGTGCCAGCAGCAACAGGGGATCTGGGGCCAACGTCCTGACTTTC.

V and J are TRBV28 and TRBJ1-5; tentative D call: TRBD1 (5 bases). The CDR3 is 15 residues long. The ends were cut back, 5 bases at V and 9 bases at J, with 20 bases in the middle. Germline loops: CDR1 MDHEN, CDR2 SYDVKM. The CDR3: CASSPMTAPHRPQHF. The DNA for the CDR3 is TGTGCCAGCAGTCCAATGACAGCACCCCATCGGCCCCAGCATTTT.

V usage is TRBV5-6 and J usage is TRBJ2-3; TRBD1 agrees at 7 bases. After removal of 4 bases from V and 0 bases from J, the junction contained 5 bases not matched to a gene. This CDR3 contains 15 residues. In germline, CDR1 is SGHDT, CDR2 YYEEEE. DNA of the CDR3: TGTGCCAGCAGCGCCCGGGACAGTAGCACAGATACGCAGTATTTT. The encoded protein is CASSARDSSTDTQYF.